The 28 T cell receptor beta chains listed next were all sequenced from one sample in a study of blood T cell repertoires in COVID-19. Clones were read by immunoSEQ multiplex PCR, and TCRdb kept only the in-frame ones, dropping some. The sample shows some 100,000 clones, roughly 86% of them seen only once. Material: peripheral blood. These TCRs come from a human donor in a cohort sampled during active COVID-19.

The rearrangement uses TRBV28 and TRBJ1-2; D may be TRBD1 (5 bases). CDR1 and CDR2 (germline): MDHEN, SYDVKM. Trimming removed 5 bases at V and 4 bases at J, with 17 bases between. This CDR3 is built from 15 residues. CDR3 sequence reads: CASSPGGSRIYGYTF. CDR3 coding DNA: TGTGCCAGCAGTCCCGGGGGGTCCAGGATCTATGGCTACACCTTC.

The chain combines TRBV28 with TRBJ2-4; TRBD1 aligns across 10 bases. V lost 5 bases and J lost 5; bases outside the gene matches: 6. Germline lookup yields CDR1 MDHEN and CDR2 SYDVKM. CDR3 length: 15 residues. CDR3 sequence: CASSIPGTGENIQYF. In DNA form, the CDR3 reads TGTGCCAGCAGTATTCCCGGGACAGGGGAAAACATTCAGTACTTC.

The J gene is TRBJ1-2, the V gene TRBV12-3 or TRBV12-4, with no clear D. The V end was cut by 8 bases, the J end by 4 bases, with 8 bases between. The CDR3 is made up of 11 amino acids. In nucleotides, the CDR3 is TGTGCCAGCGAGCGGGTCTATGGCTACACCTTC. Protein product: CASERVYGYTF.

The chain links TRBV5-1 to TRBJ2-2; D might be TRBD2 (5 bases). The CDR3 length is 14 residues. Germline V CDR1 and CDR2: SGHRS, YFSETQ. Deletions cut 2 bases from V and 5 bases from J, with 10 bases between. The CDR3 bases are TGCGCCAGCAGCTTCGAGGGCGGGACCGGGGAGCTGTTTTTT. Encoded protein: CASSFEGGTGELFF.

This chain uses TRBV6-6 with TRBJ1-5, with TRBD1 identical over 7 bases. The ends lost 6 bases at V and 1 base at J; junction bases unmatched: 12. The germline gives CDR1 MNHNY, CDR2 SVGAGI (reference sequence). CDR3 length equals 17 residues. This chain's CDR3 is CASSRTPTGYSNQPQHF. CDR3 bases: TGTGCCAGCAGCCGAACCCCGACAGGGTACAGCAATCAGCCCCAGCATTTT.

In DNA, the CDR3 is TGTGCCAGCAGACAGGGGGCGAGAAATTCACCCCTCCACTTT. Protein: CASRQGARNSPLHF. The J gene is TRBJ1-6, the V gene TRBV6-4; 9 positions match TRBD1. The CDR3 totals 14 residues. The V gene end was trimmed by 6 bases and the J gene end by 7 bases; junction bases not matched to a gene: 4. Germline V gene sequence: CDR1 MRHNA, CDR2 SNTAGT.

The chain uses TRBV6-2 or TRBV6-3 and TRBJ2-3, with 8 bases lining up with TRBD2. J was trimmed by 2 bases and V by 2 bases; bases with no gene match: 6. The CDR3 sequence is 16 residues long. Germline CDR1 reads MNHEY; CDR2 reads SVGEGT. This CDR3 is CASSYIAGGPTDTQYF. The DNA of the CDR3 is TGTGCCAGCAGTTACATCGCGGGGGGCCCCACAGATACGCAGTATTTT.

The chain links TRBV5-1 to TRBJ2-7, with D perhaps matching TRBD2 (6 bases). The CDR3 runs to 14 residues. Germline V gene sequence: CDR1 SGHRS, CDR2 YFSETQ. V lost 0 bases to trimming and J lost 7 bases, with 14 bases between them. The CDR3 region is CASSLEPPGGEQYF. The CDR3 DNA is TGCGCCAGCAGCTTGGAGCCGCCAGGAGGGGAGCAGTACTTC.

V usage is TRBV3-1 (or the pseudogene TRBV3-2) and J usage is TRBJ2-2, with D possibly matching TRBD2 (6 bases). V dropped 1 base and J dropped 5 bases, with 11 bases sitting between them. The CDR3 is 15 residues long. CDR1 is LGHDT, CDR2 YNNKEL, per germline (reference sequence). The DNA for the CDR3 is TGTGCCAGCAGCCAAGGAGTGACTAGAACCGGGGAGCTGTTTTTT. It is translated as CASSQGVTRTGELFF.

The rearrangement uses TRBV5-4 and TRBJ2-3; 8 positions match TRBD2. The germline CDR1 and CDR2 sequences are SGHNT and YYREEE (reference sequence). The length of the CDR3 is 16 residues. V lost 1 base to trimming and J lost 2 bases; unmatched junction nucleotides: 6. The CDR3 loop reads CASSLSRGGHTDTQYF. The CDR3 nucleotides are TGTGCCAGCAGCTTGAGTCGCGGGGGGCACACAGATACGCAGTATTTT.

The CDR3: CASQASAVWDTEAFF. The DNA of the CDR3 is TGTGCCAGCCAGGCTTCGGCAGTTTGGGACACTGAAGCTTTCTTT. V usage is TRBV19 and J usage is TRBJ1-1, with D unresolved. Germline V gives CDR1 LNHDA, CDR2 SQIVND (reference sequence). The CDR3 is 15 amino acids. V gave up 9 bases and J gave up 3 bases, with 20 bases separating them.

CDR3 bases: TGTGCCAGCAGCCACGCCCTTAGGGGTGGCTACGAGCAGTACTTC. This codes for CASSHALRGGYEQYF. The J gene is TRBJ2-7, the V gene TRBV3-1 (or the pseudogene TRBV3-2), with a tentative D call TRBD1 (5 bases). Germline CDR1 reads LGHDT; CDR2 reads YNNKEL (reference sequence). V lost 3 bases and J 3 bases, leaving 15 bases between the germline ends. CDR3 length: 15 residues.

On this clone itself: One end of the junction varies from germline; a read error may be responsible. The rearrangement links TRBV7-2 to TRBJ1-5, with 7 bases that match TRBD1. The CDR3 contains 16 residues. The germline gives CDR1 SGHTA, CDR2 FQGNSA. CDR3 region: CASSIAGTEKNQPQHF. As DNA, the CDR3 is TGTGCCAGCAGCATAGCCGGGACAGAGAAGAATCAGCCCCAGCATTTT.

The chain recombines TRBV30 with TRBJ2-7; possibly TRBD1 for D (5 bases). Deletions cut 4 bases from V and 4 bases from J, with 14 bases between. The CDR3 has 13 residues. CDR1 GTSNPN and CDR2 SVGIG come from the germline V gene (reference sequence). CDR3 in amino acids: CAWTSQGGYEQYF. CDR3 bases: TGTGCCTGGACATCGCAGGGTGGGTACGAGCAGTACTTC.

V is TRBV5-1 and J is TRBJ2-7; perhaps TRBD1 as D (6 bases). There are 13 residues in the CDR3. The germline V gene encodes CDR1 SGHRS and CDR2 YFSETQ. V was pared by 4 bases and J by 2 bases, with 10 bases between. The CDR3 DNA reads as TGCGCCAGCAGCGGACAGACTACCTACGAGCAGTACTTC. It yields the protein CASSGQTTYEQYF.

The chain carries TRBV19 and TRBJ1-5; D not resolved. CDR3 length equals 15 residues. The V gene lost 4 bases and the J gene lost 4 bases, with 14 bases spanning the gap. Germline-derived CDR1 and CDR2 are LNHDA and SQIVND (reference sequence). The CDR3 loop reads CASSTDGEVNQPQHF. The CDR3 coding sequence is TGTGCCAGTAGTACTGATGGCGAGGTGAATCAGCCCCAGCATTTT.

The chain joins TRBV11-2 to TRBJ2-2, with 7 nucleotides matching TRBD2. Trimming cost V 5 bases and J 5 bases; bases outside gene matches: 8. Germline-derived CDR1 and CDR2 are SGHAT and FQNNGV. CDR3 length: 15 amino acids. CDR3 DNA: TGTGCCAGCAGCGAGCGACTAGCAGGGACCGGGGAGCTGTTTTTT. This codes for CASSERLAGTGELFF.

The chain joins TRBV9 to TRBJ2-5, with D perhaps matching TRBD2 (7 bases). Germline CDR1 reads SGDLS; CDR2 reads YYNGEE. Trimming cost V 4 bases and J 2 bases, with 21 bases left between them. The CDR3 length is 17 residues. CDR3 protein: CASSQGWEGGPQETQYF. The CDR3 region has the DNA TGTGCCAGCAGCCAAGGCTGGGAGGGGGGGCCGCAAGAGACCCAGTACTTC.

The chain is built from TRBV7-2 and TRBJ1-4; 11 bases agree with TRBD1. CDR1 SGHTA and CDR2 FQGNSA come from the germline V gene. This CDR3 is 15 amino acids long. V lost 1 base to trimming and J lost 7 bases; unmatched junction nucleotides: 2. The DNA of the CDR3 is TGTGCCAGCAGCTTAGTGGGACAGGGGGTTGAAAAACTGTTTTTT. This gives the protein CASSLVGQGVEKLFF.

The CDR3 loop is CAWQTLAGSYNEQFF. CDR3 in DNA: TGTGCCTGGCAGACCTTAGCGGGCTCCTACAATGAGCAGTTCTTC. This chain joins TRBV30 and TRBJ2-1; 7 bases are shared with TRBD2. V lost 5 bases, J lost 0 bases, and 7 bases stayed unmatched. Germline V CDR1 and CDR2: GTSNPN, SVGIG (reference sequence). CDR3 size: 15 residues.

The rearrangement uses TRBV7-7 and TRBJ1-1; D may be TRBD1 (5 bases). The CDR3 spans 14 residues. Germline assignment: CDR1 SSHAT and CDR2 FNYEAQ (reference sequence). V was cut by 5 bases and J by 0 bases, with 10 bases left in between. CDR3 nucleotides: TGTGCCAGCAGCCCGGGACTGATGAACACTGAAGCTTTCTTT. Protein product: CASSPGLMNTEAFF.

The V and J genes are TRBV30 and TRBJ2-5; TRBD2 might be the D (5 bases). This CDR3 contains 13 residues. Germline V gene sequence: CDR1 GTSNPN, CDR2 SVGIG (reference sequence). The V end was cut by 5 bases, the J end by 1 base, with 11 bases between. CDR3 protein: CAWARGLQETQYF. CDR3 nucleotide sequence: TGTGCCTGGGCACGGGGTCTCCAAGAGACCCAGTACTTC. Full variable domain (outside the CDR3, taken from reference TRBV30 and TRBJ2-5): SQTIHQWPATLVQPVGSPLSLECTVEGTSNPNLYWYRQAAGRGLQLLFYSVGIGQISSEVPQNLSASRPQDRQFILSSKKLLLSDSGFYLCAWARGLQETQYFGPGTRLLVL.

This clone was seen only a few times. The chain uses TRBV5-6 and TRBJ2-7; D is undetermined. The V end lost 0 bases, the J end lost 5 bases, and 9 bases lay between the germline ends. The CDR3 contains 13 residues. Germline CDR1 is SGHDT and CDR2 is YYEEEE. The CDR3 DNA reads as TGTGCCAGCAGCTTGGCGGCAGGCCACGAGCAGTACTTC. It specifies CASSLAAGHEQYF. The full variable domain, its missing parts supplied by reference TRBV5-6 and TRBJ2-7, is DAGVTQSPTHLIKTRGQQVTLRCSPKSGHDTVSWYQQALGQGPQFIFQYYEEEERQRGNFPDRFSGHQFPNYSSELNVNALLLGDSALYLCASSLAAGHEQYFGPGTRLTVT.

This sequence joins TRBV6-5 and TRBJ1-2; 8 nucleotides line up with TRBD1. The CDR3 has 14 residues. Germline trimming cut 6 bases from V and 8 bases from J; bases unmatched to any gene: 11. Germline CDR1 reads MNHEY; CDR2 reads SVGAGI. The CDR3 DNA sequence: TGTGCCAGCAGCCCCGGGACAGGAAGGAAGGGCTACACCTTC. Protein product: CASSPGTGRKGYTF.

The J gene is TRBJ2-7, the V gene TRBV7-3; 8 positions agree with TRBD1. Germline-derived CDR1 and CDR2 are SGHTA and FQGTGA. V trimming: 5 bases; J trimming: 6 bases; junction bases outside the gene matches: 3. CDR3 length: 12 amino acids. The CDR3 loop is CASSQTGVEQYF. CDR3 DNA: TGTGCCAGCAGCCAGACAGGGGTCGAGCAGTACTTC.

The rearrangement joins TRBV6-5 to TRBJ2-5, with 7 bases identical to TRBD2. V shed 5 bases, J shed 2 bases, and the junction held 5 bases outside the gene matches. This CDR3 has 14 amino acids. The germline V gene has CDR1 MNHEY and CDR2 SVGAGI. The CDR3 coding sequence is TGTGCCAGCAGTACGGGACTACGACAAGAGACCCAGTACTTC. Residues: CASSTGLRQETQYF.

The chain couples TRBV7-2 to TRBJ2-7; 7 bases are a match to TRBD2. Trimming at V came to 1 base and at J to 4 bases, leaving 16 bases not matched to a gene. CDR1 is SGHTA, CDR2 FQGNSA, per germline. The CDR3 is made up of 18 amino acids. Here the CDR3 DNA reads TGTGCCAGCAGCTTAGTACCTCTCCACGACGCTAGCGGTTACGAGCAGTACTTC. Encoded protein: CASSLVPLHDASGYEQYF.

J is TRBJ2-3 and V is TRBV3-1 (or the pseudogene TRBV3-2); a weak D match, TRBD1 (5 bases). Germline CDR1 reads LGHDT; CDR2 reads YNNKEL (reference sequence). There are 16 residues in the CDR3. V shed 2 bases and J shed 0 bases, with 12 bases lying between them. The CDR3 sequence is CASSQQLGHSTDTQYF. The CDR3 DNA sequence: TGTGCCAGCAGCCAACAACTCGGACACAGCACAGATACGCAGTATTTT.